This is a list of T cell receptor beta chains from one sample in a study of T-cell reconstitution after alpha-beta-depleted transplantation in children. One entry per CDR3 protein, called by TCRdb with MiXCR from the PCR reads. The data hold around 450,000 distinct CDR3 sequences, with around 15% observed a single time. The sample here was PBMCs, mostly from graft donor cells, taken 360 days after TCRalphabeta/CD19-depleted stem cell transplant. The receptors here all came from a boy less than two years old who had a stem cell transplant for Wiskott-Aldrich syndrome, so the T cells may come from the graft donor. Both conserved end residues are part of each CDR3. The order of the fields is clone size, V gene, D gene, J gene, CDR3 DNA, CDR3 protein. The D gene is left open where the match is weak. Rows may omit the clone size; those that give it use once, few, many or a size class.

clone_size: few
v_call: TRBV12-3/TRBV12-4
d_call: NA
j_call: TRBJ2-1
cdr3_nt: TGTGCCAGCAGTTTCTATACCGGGACTTACAAATTCTTC
cdr3_aa: CASSFYTGTYKFF

clone_size: few
v_call: TRBV12-3/TRBV12-4
d_call: NA
j_call: TRBJ2-3
cdr3_nt: TGTGCCAGCAGTTTGCGGCCCAACTGGGCGGATACGCAGTATTTT
cdr3_aa: CASSLRPNWADTQYF

clone_size: NA
v_call: TRBV3-1
d_call: NA
j_call: TRBJ2-3
cdr3_nt: TGTGCCAGCAGCAGACGGGCTTATCTAGATACGCAGTATTTT
cdr3_aa: CASSRRAYLDTQYF

clone_size: many
v_call: TRBV5-1
d_call: NA
j_call: TRBJ2-5
cdr3_nt: TGCGCCAGCAGCTTGGATGTGGAGACCCAGTACTTC
cdr3_aa: CASSLDVETQYF

clone_size: NA
v_call: TRBV18
d_call: TRBD1
j_call: TRBJ2-7
cdr3_nt: TGTGCCAGCTCACGCCTGTCTACCGGGACAGGGTACTACGAGCAGTACTTC
cdr3_aa: CASSRLSTGTGYYEQYF

clone_size: once
v_call: TRBV6-1
d_call: TRBD1
j_call: TRBJ2-4
cdr3_nt: TGTGCCAGCAGTCTGGACAGGCAAAGGCCTAAACGGGACATTCAGTACTTC
cdr3_aa: CASSLDRQRPKRDIQYF

clone_size: NA
v_call: TRBV29-1
d_call: NA
j_call: TRBJ2-7
cdr3_nt: TGCAGCGTTGACACAGGGGGGGGGCCCTACGAGCAGTACTTC
cdr3_aa: CSVDTGGGPYEQYF

clone_size: few
v_call: TRBV7-9
d_call: TRBD2
j_call: TRBJ2-1
cdr3_nt: TGTGCCAGCAGCCCTCTAGCGGGAGTTAGGAATGAGCAGTTCTTC
cdr3_aa: CASSPLAGVRNEQFF

clone_size: few
v_call: TRBV6-1
d_call: NA
j_call: TRBJ1-1
cdr3_nt: TGTGCCAGCAGCGACGGGGGGATGAACACTGAAGCTTTCTTT
cdr3_aa: CASSDGGMNTEAFF

clone_size: few
v_call: TRBV9
d_call: NA
j_call: TRBJ1-2
cdr3_nt: TGTGCCAGCAGCCCTCGACTCCTCTATGGCTACACCTTC
cdr3_aa: CASSPRLLYGYTF

clone_size: few
v_call: TRBV20-1
d_call: TRBD2
j_call: TRBJ2-3
cdr3_nt: TGCAGTGCTAGAGGGACTAGCCTCACAGATACGCAGTATTTT
cdr3_aa: CSARGTSLTDTQYF

clone_size: few
v_call: TRBV24-1
d_call: TRBD2
j_call: TRBJ2-1
cdr3_nt: TGTGCCACCAGTGATTCTAGCGGGGCGGATGGTTCCTCCTACAATGAGCAGTTCTTC
cdr3_aa: CATSDSSGADGSSYNEQFF

clone_size: NA
v_call: TRBV9
d_call: TRBD2
j_call: TRBJ2-5
cdr3_nt: TGTGCCAGCAGCCCAACTAGCGGGCTCCGTCAAGAGACCCAGTACTTC
cdr3_aa: CASSPTSGLRQETQYF

clone_size: few
v_call: TRBV5-1
d_call: TRBD1
j_call: TRBJ2-1
cdr3_nt: TGCGCCAGCAGCCAACCGACAGGGTTGGGTGAGCAGTTCTTC
cdr3_aa: CASSQPTGLGEQFF

clone_size: few
v_call: TRBV24-1
d_call: TRBD1
j_call: TRBJ2-2
cdr3_nt: TGTGCCACCAGTGATTCCGGGACAGGAAACACCGGGGAGCTGTTTTTT
cdr3_aa: CATSDSGTGNTGELFF

clone_size: NA
v_call: TRBV10-3
d_call: TRBD1
j_call: TRBJ2-1
cdr3_nt: TGTGCCATCAGTCGACAGGGGGCCTACAATGAGCAGTTCTTC
cdr3_aa: CAISRQGAYNEQFF

clone_size: many
v_call: TRBV5-1
d_call: NA
j_call: TRBJ2-3
cdr3_nt: TGCGCCAGCAGGGAATTTGGTACGCAGTATTTT
cdr3_aa: CASREFGTQYF

clone_size: NA
v_call: TRBV12-3/TRBV12-4
d_call: TRBD1
j_call: TRBJ2-5
cdr3_nt: TGTGCCAGCAGTAGGACAGGGACGGAGACCCAGTACTTC
cdr3_aa: CASSRTGTETQYF

clone_size: NA
v_call: TRBV6-5
d_call: NA
j_call: TRBJ1-2
cdr3_nt: TGTGCCAGCAGTTTCCAGGTTTCCAGTGGGGGCTACACCTTC
cdr3_aa: CASSFQVSSGGYTF

clone_size: many
v_call: TRBV11-2
d_call: NA
j_call: TRBJ1-2
cdr3_nt: TGTGCCAGCAGCTCAAAGAGGGGTGACTATGGCTACACCTTC
cdr3_aa: CASSSKRGDYGYTF

clone_size: few
v_call: TRBV20-1
d_call: NA
j_call: TRBJ2-7
cdr3_nt: TGCAGTGCTAGAGGGAAAGTTACCTACTACGAGCAGTACTTC
cdr3_aa: CSARGKVTYYEQYF

clone_size: NA
v_call: TRBV27
d_call: NA
j_call: TRBJ2-7
cdr3_nt: TGTGCCAGCAGTTTGGACCAAGGGTTACGCTACGAGCAGTACTTC
cdr3_aa: CASSLDQGLRYEQYF

clone_size: NA
v_call: TRBV2
d_call: TRBD1
j_call: TRBJ2-7
cdr3_nt: TGTGCCAGCAGTGAAGGGAGACAGGGTTGGGACTTC
cdr3_aa: CASSEGRQGWDF

clone_size: few
v_call: TRBV20-1
d_call: NA
j_call: TRBJ2-7
cdr3_nt: TGCAGTGCTCCGCGGCAGGGGATGGACGAGCAGTACTTC
cdr3_aa: CSAPRQGMDEQYF

clone_size: NA
v_call: TRBV5-1
d_call: TRBD1
j_call: TRBJ2-5
cdr3_nt: TGCGCCAGCAGCTTCGGAACAGGGGGCAGTAGATACTTC
cdr3_aa: CASSFGTGGSRYF

clone_size: NA
v_call: TRBV7-8
d_call: TRBD2
j_call: TRBJ2-7
cdr3_nt: TGTGCCAGCAGCTCGACTAGCGGGAGCTCCTACGAGCAGTACTTC
cdr3_aa: CASSSTSGSSYEQYF

clone_size: few
v_call: TRBV7-9
d_call: NA
j_call: TRBJ1-1
cdr3_nt: TGTGCCAGCAGCTTAGTTCCCTTAGGCACTGAAGCTTTCTTT
cdr3_aa: CASSLVPLGTEAFF

clone_size: NA
v_call: TRBV2
d_call: NA
j_call: TRBJ2-3
cdr3_nt: TGTGCCAGCAGTATAGCCGGGACTCTATTGCAGGCAGATACGCAGTATTTT
cdr3_aa: CASSIAGTLLQADTQYF

clone_size: NA
v_call: TRBV7-9
d_call: NA
j_call: TRBJ1-5
cdr3_nt: TGTGCCAGCAGCTTAGGGACAGCCTTGAATCAGCCCCAGCATTTT
cdr3_aa: CASSLGTALNQPQHF

clone_size: few
v_call: TRBV4-2
d_call: TRBD2
j_call: TRBJ2-2
cdr3_nt: TGTGCCAGCAGCCATCCCGGGACTAGCGGGGGTTACACCGGGGAGCTGTTTTTT
cdr3_aa: CASSHPGTSGGYTGELFF

clone_size: NA
v_call: TRBV15
d_call: TRBD1
j_call: TRBJ1-4
cdr3_nt: TGTGCCACCAGCAGAGATGGAAAAGGGGGCGGAAAACTGTTTTTT
cdr3_aa: CATSRDGKGGGKLFF

clone_size: many
v_call: TRBV12-3/TRBV12-4
d_call: NA
j_call: TRBJ2-7
cdr3_nt: TGTGCCAGCAGTTCTCTTGATGTCGAGCAGTACTTC
cdr3_aa: CASSSLDVEQYF

clone_size: NA
v_call: TRBV4-1
d_call: NA
j_call: TRBJ2-7
cdr3_nt: TGCGCCAGCAGCCATTTAGTTCGCTCCATCTCCTACGAGCAGTACTTC
cdr3_aa: CASSHLVRSISYEQYF

clone_size: NA
v_call: TRBV10-3
d_call: NA
j_call: TRBJ2-3
cdr3_nt: TGTGCCATCAGGGGGGGCAGCACAGATACGCAGTATTTT
cdr3_aa: CAIRGGSTDTQYF

clone_size: many
v_call: TRBV12-3/TRBV12-4
d_call: TRBD1
j_call: TRBJ1-5
cdr3_nt: TGTGCCAGCAGCCGGACAGGGAATCAGCCCCAGCATTTT
cdr3_aa: CASSRTGNQPQHF

clone_size: NA
v_call: TRBV18
d_call: NA
j_call: TRBJ2-1
cdr3_nt: TGTGCCAGCTCCTACGGTAGCCGTCAGCAGTTCTTC
cdr3_aa: CASSYGSRQQFF

clone_size: few
v_call: TRBV11-2
d_call: TRBD1
j_call: TRBJ2-2
cdr3_nt: TGTGCCAGCAGCTCGACAGGGCCAAAACGCGGGGAGCTGTTTTTT
cdr3_aa: CASSSTGPKRGELFF

clone_size: NA
v_call: TRBV12-3/TRBV12-4
d_call: NA
j_call: TRBJ2-2
cdr3_nt: TGTGCCAGCAGTTTTTACGCTGGGGAGCTGTTTTTT
cdr3_aa: CASSFYAGELFF

clone_size: NA
v_call: TRBV6-5
d_call: TRBD2
j_call: TRBJ2-7
cdr3_nt: TGTGCCAGCAGTTACTTGGCTAGCGGGAGCTACGAGCAGTACTTC
cdr3_aa: CASSYLASGSYEQYF

clone_size: NA
v_call: TRBV2
d_call: NA
j_call: TRBJ2-7
cdr3_nt: TGTGCCAGCAGTGAAGTACGGGGGCGATCCTACGAGCAGTACTTC
cdr3_aa: CASSEVRGRSYEQYF

clone_size: few
v_call: TRBV7-8
d_call: TRBD2
j_call: TRBJ2-2
cdr3_nt: TGTGCCAGCAGCTTAGAGCCTAGCGGGCTCACCGGGGAGCTGTTTTTT
cdr3_aa: CASSLEPSGLTGELFF

clone_size: few
v_call: TRBV29-1
d_call: NA
j_call: TRBJ2-6
cdr3_nt: TGCAGCGTTCTAATGCCCCTCTCTGGGGCCAACGTCCTGACTTTC
cdr3_aa: CSVLMPLSGANVLTF

clone_size: few
v_call: TRBV5-6
d_call: NA
j_call: TRBJ2-7
cdr3_nt: TGTGCCAGCAGCTTGGAGTTAGCGCAACACGAGCAGTACTTC
cdr3_aa: CASSLELAQHEQYF

clone_size: few
v_call: TRBV5-1
d_call: NA
j_call: TRBJ2-1
cdr3_nt: TGCGCCAGCAGCTTCATCACCAGACTCTCCTACAATGAGCAGTTCTTC
cdr3_aa: CASSFITRLSYNEQFF

clone_size: NA
v_call: TRBV7-2
d_call: NA
j_call: TRBJ1-2
cdr3_nt: TGTGCCAGCAGCTTATCCCCCTTGGCTTATGGCTACACCTTC
cdr3_aa: CASSLSPLAYGYTF

clone_size: NA
v_call: TRBV6-5
d_call: NA
j_call: TRBJ1-1
cdr3_nt: TGTGCCAGCAGTTATTCCGGGAAATTGAACACTGAAGCTTTCTTT
cdr3_aa: CASSYSGKLNTEAFF

clone_size: NA
v_call: TRBV20-1
d_call: NA
j_call: TRBJ2-3
cdr3_nt: TGCAGTGCTAGACTGCTAGATACGCAGTATTTT
cdr3_aa: CSARLLDTQYF

clone_size: NA
v_call: TRBV11-1
d_call: NA
j_call: TRBJ2-1
cdr3_nt: TGTGCCAGCAGCTCCGTAGGCCGGGAGCAGTTCTTC
cdr3_aa: CASSSVGREQFF

clone_size: once
v_call: TRBV24-1
d_call: TRBD1
j_call: TRBJ2-2
cdr3_nt: TGTGCCACCAGTGACCCAGGGGGCCGGAGGACCGGGGAGCTGTTTTTT
cdr3_aa: CATSDPGGRRTGELFF

clone_size: many
v_call: TRBV4-2
d_call: NA
j_call: TRBJ2-2
cdr3_nt: TGTGCCAGCAGCCAAGATACGGCAGGGAGGACCGGGGAGCTGTTTTTT
cdr3_aa: CASSQDTAGRTGELFF

clone_size: NA
v_call: TRBV3-1
d_call: NA
j_call: TRBJ2-5
cdr3_nt: TGTGCCAGCAGCCAGGGACGATTAGAGACCCAGTACTTC
cdr3_aa: CASSQGRLETQYF

clone_size: few
v_call: TRBV7-9
d_call: NA
j_call: TRBJ2-2
cdr3_nt: TGTGCCAGCAGCTTATTTCCGAACACCGGGGAGCTGTTTTTT
cdr3_aa: CASSLFPNTGELFF

clone_size: few
v_call: TRBV5-1
d_call: NA
j_call: TRBJ2-2
cdr3_nt: TGCGCCAGCAGCTTGGGACAGTTGATCACCGGGGAGCTGTTTTTT
cdr3_aa: CASSLGQLITGELFF

clone_size: few
v_call: TRBV6-1
d_call: NA
j_call: TRBJ2-7
cdr3_nt: TGTGCCAGCAGTAAAGACAGCTACGAGCAGTACTTC
cdr3_aa: CASSKDSYEQYF

clone_size: NA
v_call: TRBV6-5
d_call: NA
j_call: TRBJ2-1
cdr3_nt: TGTGCCAGCAGTTTCGCGACCCTCTCAGGGGTCTGGGGCAATGAGCAGTTCTTC
cdr3_aa: CASSFATLSGVWGNEQFF

clone_size: NA
v_call: TRBV20-1
d_call: TRBD2
j_call: TRBJ2-7
cdr3_nt: TGCAGTGCTAGAGATCGTGCGGGAGCCTACGAGCAGTACTTC
cdr3_aa: CSARDRAGAYEQYF

clone_size: few
v_call: TRBV5-1
d_call: NA
j_call: TRBJ2-4
cdr3_nt: TGCGCCAGCAGCTTGAATTGGTCGGGAATTGCCAAAAACATTCAGTACTTC
cdr3_aa: CASSLNWSGIAKNIQYF

clone_size: once
v_call: TRBV5-1
d_call: NA
j_call: TRBJ1-5
cdr3_nt: TGCGCCAGCAGCTTGGGAGGGGCAGGTTATCAGCCCCAGCATTTT
cdr3_aa: CASSLGGAGYQPQHF

clone_size: few
v_call: TRBV7-8
d_call: TRBD1
j_call: TRBJ1-2
cdr3_nt: TGTGCCAGCAGCCAGGGGGTCAATGGCTACACCTTC
cdr3_aa: CASSQGVNGYTF